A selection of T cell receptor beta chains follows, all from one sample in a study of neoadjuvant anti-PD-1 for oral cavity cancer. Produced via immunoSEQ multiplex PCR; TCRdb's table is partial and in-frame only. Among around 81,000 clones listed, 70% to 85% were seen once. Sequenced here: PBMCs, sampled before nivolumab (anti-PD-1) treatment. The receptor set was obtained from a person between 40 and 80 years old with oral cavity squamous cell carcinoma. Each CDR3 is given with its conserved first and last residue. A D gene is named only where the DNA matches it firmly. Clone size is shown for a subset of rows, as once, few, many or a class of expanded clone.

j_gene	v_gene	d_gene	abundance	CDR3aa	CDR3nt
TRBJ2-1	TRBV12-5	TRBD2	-	CASGLAGGWANEQFF	TGTGCTAGTGGCTTAGCGGGAGGGTGGGCCAATGAGCAGTTCTTC
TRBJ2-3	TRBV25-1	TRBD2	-	CASSDAGEVADTQYF	TGTGCCAGCAGTGACGCGGGAGAGGTGGCAGATACGCAGTATTTT
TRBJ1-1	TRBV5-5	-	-	CASSLGVNTEAFF	TGTGCCAGCAGCTTGGGAGTGAACACTGAAGCTTTCTTT
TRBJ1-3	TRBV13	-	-	CASSSSGTPGNTIYF	TGTGCCAGCAGTTCTTCAGGTACTCCTGGAAACACCATATATTTT
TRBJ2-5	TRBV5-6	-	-	CASSLPSPQETQYF	TGTGCCAGCAGCTTACCTAGCCCCCAAGAGACCCAGTACTTC
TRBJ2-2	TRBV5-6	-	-	CASSLGLVLAGELFF	TGTGCCAGCAGCTTGGGACTAGTTCTGGCCGGGGAGCTGTTTTTT
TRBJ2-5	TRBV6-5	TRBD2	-	CASSYSSGRFGETQYF	TGTGCCAGCAGTTACTCTAGCGGGAGGTTTGGTGAGACCCAGTACTTC
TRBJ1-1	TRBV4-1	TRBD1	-	CASSPRGGFTEAFF	TGCGCCAGCAGCCCCCGAGGGGGCTTCACTGAAGCTTTCTTT
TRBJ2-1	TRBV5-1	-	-	CASSLTGSSYNEQFF	TGCGCCAGCAGCTTGACGGGAAGCTCCTACAATGAGCAGTTCTTC
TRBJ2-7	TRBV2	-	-	CASELGGNSYEQYF	TGTGCCTCCGAACTAGGAGGAAACTCCTACGAGCAGTACTTC
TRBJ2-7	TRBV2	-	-	CASRAAEPYEQYF	TGTGCCAGCAGGGCAGCCGAACCCTACGAGCAGTACTTC
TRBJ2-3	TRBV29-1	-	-	CSAPVRGGEDTQYF	TGCAGCGCTCCCGTCAGGGGGGGAGAAGATACGCAGTATTTT
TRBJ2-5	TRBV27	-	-	CATSKLGLQETQYF	TGTGCCACCTCTAAGCTCGGCCTCCAAGAGACCCAGTACTTC
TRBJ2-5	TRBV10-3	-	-	CAISEQAMYQETQYF	TGTGCCATCAGTGAACAGGCCATGTACCAAGAGACCCAGTACTTC
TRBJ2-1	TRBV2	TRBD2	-	CASTLAGTRSYNEQFF	TGTGCCAGCACCCTAGCGGGAACGCGCTCCTACAATGAGCAGTTCTTC
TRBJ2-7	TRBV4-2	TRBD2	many	CASRELAGEYYEQYF	TGTGCCAGCAGAGAACTAGCGGGAGAATACTACGAGCAGTACTTC
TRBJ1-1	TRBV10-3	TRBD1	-	CAISERPGQGAMEAFF	TGTGCCATCAGTGAGAGACCGGGACAGGGGGCCATGGAAGCTTTCTTT
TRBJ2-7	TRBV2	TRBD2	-	CASSPDPSGRVNEQYF	TGTGCCAGCTCGCCGGATCCTAGCGGGAGGGTAAACGAGCAGTACTTC
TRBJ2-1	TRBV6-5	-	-	CASSYSDDSPDNEQFF	TGTGCCAGCAGTTACTCGGACGACAGCCCGGACAATGAGCAGTTCTTC
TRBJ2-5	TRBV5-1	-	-	CASSLEVKETQYF	TGCGCCAGCAGCTTGGAGGTAAAAGAGACCCAGTACTTC
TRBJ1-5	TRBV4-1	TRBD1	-	CASSQTGNSNQPQHF	TGCGCCAGCAGCCAGACAGGGAATAGCAATCAGCCCCAGCATTTT
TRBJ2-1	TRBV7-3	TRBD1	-	CASSRDRDNNEQFF	TGTGCCAGCAGCCGGGACAGGGACAACAATGAGCAGTTCTTC
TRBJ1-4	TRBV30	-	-	CAWSLHEKLFF	TGTGCCTGGAGTTTACATGAAAAACTGTTTTTT
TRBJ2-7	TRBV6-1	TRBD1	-	CASSEAGRGQGLATNDEQYF	TGTGCCAGCAGTGAAGCCGGGCGGGGACAGGGTCTTGCTACGAATGACGAGCAGTACTTC
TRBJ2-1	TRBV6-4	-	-	CASSGAPGNEQFF	TGTGCCAGCAGTGGGGCACCCGGGAATGAGCAGTTCTTC
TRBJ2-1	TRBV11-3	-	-	CASSLMRYNEQFF	TGTGCCAGCAGCTTAATGCGGTACAATGAGCAGTTCTTC
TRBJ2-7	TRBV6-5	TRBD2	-	CASSSRTSNPYEQYF	TGTGCCAGCAGTTCACGGACTAGCAACCCCTACGAGCAGTACTTC
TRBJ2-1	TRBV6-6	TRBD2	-	CASSPFRDYLHNEQFF	TGTGCCAGCAGCCCCTTCCGGGACTATCTGCACAATGAGCAGTTCTTC
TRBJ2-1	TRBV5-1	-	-	CASSLAAAERYNEQFF	TGCGCCAGCAGCTTGGCCGCGGCGGAACGATACAATGAGCAGTTCTTC
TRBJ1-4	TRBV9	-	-	CASSSGQTNEKLFF	TGTGCCAGCAGCTCAGGTCAAACTAATGAAAAACTGTTTTTT
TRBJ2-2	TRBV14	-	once	CASSPNPSTGELFF	TGTGCCAGCAGCCCTAATCCAAGCACCGGGGAGCTGTTTTTT
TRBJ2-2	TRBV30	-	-	CAWSRGGSGELFF	TGTGCCTGGAGTCGGGGTGGGTCCGGGGAGCTGTTTTTT
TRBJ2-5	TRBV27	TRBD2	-	CASSLRYGLAGLQETQYF	TGTGCCAGCAGTTTACGCTACGGACTAGCGGGTCTGCAAGAGACCCAGTACTTC
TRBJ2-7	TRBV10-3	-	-	CAISPRRLPTDEQYF	TGTGCCATCAGCCCCCGTCGGTTGCCCACGGACGAGCAGTACTTC